The 23 T cell receptor beta chains given below trace back to one sample, sequenced in a study of OX40 agonist ivuxolimab in advanced cancers. Sequencing was performed with immunoSEQ multiplex PCR; in TCRdb, only in-frame clones are kept and a portion is missing. The repertoire holds roughly 53,000 clones, with around nine tenths as singletons. This material consisted of CD4+ or CD8+ T cells sorted from blood, taken in a trial of the OX40 agonist ivuxolimab. These receptors were obtained from an adult with an advanced solid tumor such as melanoma, head and neck, liver or kidney cancer.

The gene calls are TRBV5-4 and TRBJ2-7; 8 bases align to TRBD1. Trimming took 2 bases from V and 3 from J; bases not matched to a gene: 1. Germline V gene data show CDR1 as SGHNT and CDR2 as YYREEE (reference sequence). The CDR3 covers 13 residues. CDR3 in amino acids: CASSFGTGYEQYF. CDR3 DNA: TGTGCCAGCAGCTTCGGGACAGGCTACGAGCAGTACTTC.

The V and J genes are TRBV11-2 and TRBJ2-1; unclear D gene. Per germline, CDR1 SGHAT and CDR2 FQNNGV. The ends were cut back, 5 bases at V and 9 bases at J, with 11 bases in the middle. CDR3 length: 12 residues. The CDR3 sequence: CASSPYNSEQFF. The CDR3 DNA follows: TGTGCCAGCAGCCCGTATAACAGTGAGCAGTTCTTC.

The chain is built from TRBV19 and TRBJ1-1; D unclear. CDR3 length equals 13 residues. Germline assignment: CDR1 LNHDA and CDR2 SQIVND (reference sequence). V dropped 4 bases and J dropped 0 bases, with 6 bases sitting between them. This CDR3 is CASSNMVNTEAFF. The CDR3 DNA is TGTGCCAGTAGTAACATGGTGAACACTGAAGCTTTCTTT.

The genes are TRBV9 and TRBJ2-1; D may be TRBD1 (6 bases). V shed 2 bases and J shed 0 bases, with 9 bases lying between them. CDR3 size: 15 residues. CDR1 is SGDLS and CDR2 is YYNGEE in the germline V gene. The DNA for the CDR3 is TGTGCCAGCAGCGTGACAGGAAGCTCCTACAATGAGCAGTTCTTC. This encodes CASSVTGSSYNEQFF.

This sequence joins TRBV6-4 and TRBJ2-5; 9 bases line up with TRBD2. The CDR3 has 15 residues. Germline loops: CDR1 MRHNA, CDR2 SNTAGT. V shed 2 bases, J shed 5 bases, and the junction held 6 bases outside the gene matches. The CDR3 here is CASSDPGLAAETQYF. The CDR3 nucleotides are TGTGCCAGCAGTGACCCGGGACTAGCTGCGGAGACCCAGTACTTC.

The chain uses TRBV10-3 and TRBJ2-3, with TRBD2 identical over 10 bases. This CDR3 has 15 residues. Trimming at V came to 2 bases and at J to 4 bases, leaving 3 bases not matched to a gene. Germline CDR1 and CDR2: ENHRY and SYGVKD. The CDR3 nucleotides read TGTGCCATCAGTGAGGGAAGCGGGGGGGCAGATACGCAGTATTTT. It specifies CAISEGSGGADTQYF.

This clone is a singleton in its sample. The chain recombines TRBV19 with TRBJ1-1; 9 bases are a match to TRBD1. Trimming at V came to 6 bases and at J to 5 bases, leaving 10 bases not matched to a gene. Germline V gene sequence: CDR1 LNHDA, CDR2 SQIVND (reference sequence). The CDR3 runs to 15 residues. CDR3 coding DNA: TGTGCCAGTAGAAAAAGCCGACAGGGGGGGACTGAAGCTTTCTTT. This codes for CASRKSRQGGTEAFF. Supplemented by reference TRBV19 and TRBJ1-1, the full variable domain reads DGGITQSPKYLFRKEGQNVTLSCEQNLNHDAMYWYRQDPGQGLRLIYYSQIVNDFQKGDIAEGYSVSREKKESFPLTVTSAQKNPTAFYLCASRKSRQGGTEAFFGQGTRLTVV.

This clone was seen more than once but under ten times. This chain connects TRBV6-6 to TRBJ2-5; the D gene is possibly TRBD2 (6 bases). Germline assignment: CDR1 MNHNY and CDR2 SVGAGI (reference sequence). V was trimmed by 6 bases and J by 2 bases, leaving 10 bases between them. The length of the CDR3 is 13 residues. CDR3: CASSLREQETQYF. CDR3 DNA sequence: TGTGCCAGCAGCCTCCGGGAGCAAGAGACCCAGTACTTC.

As for this clone: The junction departs from the called germline gene at one end, perhaps through a read error. The chain is built from TRBV2 and TRBJ2-1; tentatively, D is TRBD1 or TRBD2 (5 bases each). The germline V gene has CDR1 SNHLY and CDR2 FYNNEI. The CDR3 loop spans 13 amino acids. CDR3 in amino acids: CASGDVGTHEQFF. The CDR3 nucleotides read TGTGCCAGCGGTGATGTAGGGACGCATGAGCAGTTCTTC.

The chain combines TRBV19 with TRBJ1-5; 8 nucleotides match TRBD1. Germline V lookup: CDR1 LNHDA, CDR2 SQIVND (reference sequence). The trim removed 7 bases at V and 5 bases at J, leaving 7 bases unmatched. The CDR3 contains 14 residues. The CDR3 sequence is CASTDRGHDQPQHF. The CDR3, as DNA: TGTGCCAGTACTGACAGGGGTCACGATCAGCCCCAGCATTTT.

The chain employs TRBV30 and TRBJ1-1; TRBD1 agrees at 8 bases. Germline CDR1 reads GTSNPN; CDR2 reads SVGIG (reference sequence). The CDR3 loop spans 14 amino acids. J was trimmed by 3 bases and V by 2 bases; bases with no gene match: 5. CDR3 nucleotide sequence: TGTGCCTGGAGTACCGGGACAGGCTACACTGAAGCTTTCTTT. Encoded protein: CAWSTGTGYTEAFF.

This clone was counted a single time. The chain employs TRBV27 and TRBJ2-4; D possibly corresponds to TRBD1 (5 bases). The CDR3 loop spans 18 amino acids. V was shortened by 5 bases and J by 0 bases, with 20 bases between the two germline ends. Germline loops: CDR1 MNHEY, CDR2 SMNVEV (reference sequence). CDR3 in DNA: TGTGCCAGCAGTCCTCGGGCTCAGGGCTGGGCAGCCAAAAACATTCAGTACTTC. Amino acids: CASSPRAQGWAAKNIQYF.

This chain joins TRBV6-6 and TRBJ2-7; 10 bases are shared with TRBD2. Per germline, CDR1 MNHNY and CDR2 SVGAGI (reference sequence). The CDR3 spans 14 residues. V was pared by 7 bases and J by 1 base, with 4 bases of the junction left unmatched. The CDR3 DNA follows: TGTGCCAGCACTAGCGGGGGCACATCCTACGAGCAGTACTTC. Encoded protein: CASTSGGTSYEQYF.

The chain has TRBV5-1 and TRBJ1-1; D possibly corresponds to TRBD1 (5 bases). Trimming stripped 0 bases from V and 3 bases from J, with 9 bases between. This CDR3 contains 14 residues. Germline CDR1 SGHRS, CDR2 YFSETQ. The CDR3 spells CASSLVGVYTEAFF. CDR3 sequence (DNA): TGCGCCAGCAGCTTGGTGGGGGTTTACACTGAAGCTTTCTTT.

This chain connects TRBV19 to TRBJ2-1; no reliable D call. The length of the CDR3 is 11 residues. Trimming removed 6 bases from V and 4 bases from J, with 4 bases in between. Germline CDR1 is LNHDA and CDR2 is SQIVND (reference sequence). The CDR3 DNA is TGTGCCAGTAGGAAATACAATGAGCAGTTCTTC. This encodes CASRKYNEQFF.

The chain combines TRBV5-4 with TRBJ2-2, with D perhaps matching TRBD1 (5 bases). Between the trimmed V and J ends, which lost 5 bases and 4 bases, there was a span of 9 bases. Germline CDR1 SGHNT, CDR2 YYREEE (reference sequence). The CDR3 is 13 residues long. The CDR3 DNA reads TGTGCCAGCAGGGCGACAGTCACCGGGGAGCTGTTTTTT. This translates into CASRATVTGELFF. Supplemented by reference TRBV5-4 and TRBJ2-2, the full variable domain reads ETGVTQSPTHLIKTRGQQVTLRCSSQSGHNTVSWYQQALGQGPQFIFQYYREEENGRGNFPPRFSGLQFPNYSSELNVNALELDDSALYLCASRATVTGELFFGEGSRLTVL.

This chain uses TRBV6-5 with TRBJ2-7, with 7 bases identical to TRBD2. Germline CDR1 reads MNHEY; CDR2 reads SVGAGI. This CDR3 contains 12 residues. After removal of 9 bases from V and 6 bases from J, the junction contained 8 bases not matched to a gene. The CDR3 region has the DNA TGTGCCAGTTGGGGGGGAGGGCGCGAGCAGTACTTC. Translation gives CASWGGGREQYF.

In DNA form, the CDR3 reads TGTGCCAGCAGGTTAGCGGGGGGGCGTCAAGAGACCCAGTACTTC. Amino acids: CASRLAGGRQETQYF. This chain connects TRBV5-4 to TRBJ2-5; TRBD2 matches at 11 bases. The CDR3 is 15 amino acids. CDR1 SGHNT and CDR2 YYREEE come from the germline V gene (reference sequence). Losses at the gene ends were 5 bases for V and 2 bases for J; bases not matched to a gene: 5. Variable domain in full (rest from reference TRBV5-4 and TRBJ2-5): ETGVTQSPTHLIKTRGQQVTLRCSSQSGHNTVSWYQQALGQGPQFIFQYYREEENGRGNFPPRFSGLQFPNYSSELNVNALELDDSALYLCASRLAGGRQETQYFGPGTRLLVL.

V usage is TRBV4-3 and J usage is TRBJ2-3; 10 bases agree with TRBD2. CDR1 is LGHNA and CDR2 is YSLEER in the germline V gene. This CDR3 has 15 amino acids. V was clipped by 8 bases and J by 0 bases; unmatched bases: 5. The CDR3, as DNA: TGCGCCAGCTCCGAGCGGGGGGGGAGCACAGATACGCAGTATTTT. Translated, it gives CASSERGGSTDTQYF.

V and J are TRBV11-3 and TRBJ2-3; 9 bases are a match to TRBD1. Unmatched junction bases numbered 9, after V lost 5 bases and J lost 6 bases. Germline assignment: CDR1 SGHNT and CDR2 YENEEA. The CDR3 contains 15 residues. CDR3 loop: CASSPYRGRGDTQYF. The CDR3 DNA sequence: TGTGCCAGCAGCCCATACAGGGGGCGTGGGGATACGCAGTATTTT. Full variable domain (rest looked up from reference TRBV11-3 and TRBJ2-3): EAGVVQSPRYKIIEKKQPVAFWCNPISGHNTLYWYLQNLGQGPELLIRYENEEAVDDSQLPKDRFSAERLKGVDSTLKIQPAELGDSAVYLCASSPYRGRGDTQYFGPGTRLTVL.

This chain links TRBV25-1 with TRBJ2-3, with TRBD1 matching over 8 bases. CDR3 size: 13 residues. Per the germline V gene, CDR1 is MGHDK and CDR2 is SYGVNS. After removal of 10 bases from V and 3 bases from J, the junction contained 6 bases not matched to a gene. The DNA for the CDR3 is TGTGCCATCGACAGGGGCGGTACAGATACGCAGTATTTT. Translating gives CAIDRGGTDTQYF.

About this clone itself: The same CDR3 can be traced to other DNA sequences in this sample. The chain carries TRBV9 and TRBJ1-1, with D possibly being TRBD1 (6 bases). CDR1 and CDR2 from the germline V gene are SGDLS and YYNGEE. V was pared by 0 bases and J by 5 bases, with 14 bases between. This CDR3 is 15 amino acids long. CDR3 in DNA: TGTGCCAGCAGCGTAGCGGGGGGGCCGGGGACTGAAGCTTTCTTT. Translated, it gives CASSVAGGPGTEAFF.

The chain links TRBV19 to TRBJ2-7; 11 positions match TRBD2. The CDR3 sequence is 14 residues long. Germline V CDR1 and CDR2: LNHDA, SQIVND (reference sequence). V dropped 9 bases and J dropped 6; count of bases not matched to a gene: 10. The CDR3 DNA reads as TGTGCCAGCAAAACCGGGACTAGCGGCTCCGAGCAGTACTTC. This sequence encodes CASKTGTSGSEQYF.